This section outlines one TCR beta chain sequence together with its context. Its antigen is as yet unknown. The data are from a study of OX40 agonist ivuxolimab in advanced cancers. Across the whole study: At approximately 80% male, the cohort had a mean age of 60 years, ranging from about 20 to 79.

The study's findings and limits: Clones of CD4+ and CD8+ blood T cells grew by week 6 at doses of 0.1 to 3.0 mg/kg. There were also nonresponders showing low normalized T-cell clonal expansion. Partial responders treated at 0.1-3.0 mg/kg exhibited clonal expansion among the lowest measured.

Profiled with immunoSEQ multiplex PCR; TCRdb holds only in-frame clones, not every one. The data hold approximately 60,000 clones, with around nine tenths observed a single time. This CDR3 is 13 amino acids long. CDR1 SQVTM and CDR2 ANQGSEA come from the germline V gene. Between the trimmed V and J ends, which lost 4 bases and 0 bases, there was a span of 7 bases. The V gene is TRBV29-1, the J gene TRBJ1-3, with D perhaps TRBD1 (5 bases). This sequence originates from an adult with an advanced solid tumor such as melanoma, head and neck, liver or kidney cancer. Here the sequenced sample was CD4+ or CD8+ T cells sorted from blood, taken in a trial of the OX40 agonist ivuxolimab. This chain's CDR3 is CSVGGVSGNTIYF. CDR3 sequence (DNA): TGCAGCGTTGGAGGGGTCTCTGGAAACACCATATATTTT.